These T cell receptor beta chains were read from a single sample in a study of cytomegalovirus exposure and HLA in healthy donors. Clones were sequenced by immunoSEQ multiplex PCR, and TCRdb holds only the in-frame ones, with some missing. The sample carries about 140,000 clones, around 10% recorded once. The sample consisted of PBMCs. The receptors derive from a man in his forties or fifties in good health and CMV-seronegative. CDR3s include the opening cysteine and the closing phenylalanine or tryptophan. Fields, in order: D gene, J gene, V gene, clone size, CDR3 DNA, CDR3 protein. The D gene is left open where the match is weak. Rows give clone size only sometimes, using once, few, many, or a class for an expanded clone.

NA | TRBJ2-3 | TRBV9 | few | TGTGCCAGCAGCTCATACTCTAGCACAGATACGCAGTATTTT | CASSSYSSTDTQYF
TRBD1 | TRBJ2-7 | TRBV14 | NA | TGTGCCAGCAGCCGGAGAGAGACAGGGTTCCGCCCCTACGAGCAGTACTTC | CASSRRETGFRPYEQYF
TRBD1 | TRBJ2-2 | TRBV30 | few | TGTGCCTGGAGCAGGGGGTGGGAGACCGGGGAGCTGTTTTTT | CAWSRGWETGELFF
TRBD1 | TRBJ1-2 | TRBV6-1 | few | TGTGCCAGCAGTGAAAGGGGGGACAGTAGCTATGGTTACACCTTC | CASSERGDSSYGYTF
NA | TRBJ2-3 | TRBV4-2 | NA | TGTGCCAGCAGCCAAGAAGGCACAGTTAGCACAGATACGCAGTATTTT | CASSQEGTVSTDTQYF
NA | TRBJ2-5 | TRBV2 | once | TGTGCCAGCAGTGCCCCCGATCGATACTCGGAGACCCAGTACTTC | CASSAPDRYSETQYF
TRBD1 | TRBJ1-3 | TRBV7-8 | NA | TGTGCCAGCAGCCAACAGGGGGCAATCCTCTCTGGAAACACCATATATTTT | CASSQQGAILSGNTIYF
TRBD1 | TRBJ2-7 | TRBV29-1 | many | TGCAGCGTTAAGGGAGGGACAGGGGACGAGCAGTACTTC | CSVKGGTGDEQYF
NA | TRBJ1-5 | TRBV19 | NA | TGTGCCAGTAGTCTCCGTAGCAATCAGCCCCAGCATTTT | CASSLRSNQPQHF
TRBD1 | TRBJ1-3 | TRBV7-9 | few | TGTGCCAGCAGTCCCGGGACAGGGGTATCTGGAAACACCATATATTTT | CASSPGTGVSGNTIYF
TRBD2 | TRBJ2-1 | TRBV30 | NA | TGTGCCTGGGGGGTTAGCGGGAGGGCCCGGTACAATGAGCAGTTCTTC | CAWGVSGRARYNEQFF
TRBD2 | TRBJ2-1 | TRBV19 | NA | TGTGCCAGTAGACCTCCGGGACTAGCGGGAGTCGGCAATGAGCAGTTCTTC | CASRPPGLAGVGNEQFF
NA | TRBJ2-7 | TRBV20-1 | NA | TGCAGTGCTACCCGACTCCTTATACCGTACTTC | CSATRLLIPYF
NA | TRBJ2-3 | TRBV11-3 | NA | TGTGCCAGCAGCTTAGGGAGGGCCGGAGATACGCAGTATTTT | CASSLGRAGDTQYF
TRBD1 | TRBJ2-7 | TRBV2 | few | TGTGCCAGCATGGGGACAGATTCCTACGAGCAGTACTTC | CASMGTDSYEQYF
TRBD1 | TRBJ2-6 | TRBV10-2 | NA | TGCGCCAGCCGTGGAGGGGGACAGGCACCCTCTGGGGCCAACGTCCTGACTTTC | CASRGGGQAPSGANVLTF
NA | TRBJ2-1 | TRBV25-1 | NA | TGTGCCAGCAGTGTACAGGGTGGTAGCTCCTACAATGAGCAGTTCTTC | CASSVQGGSSYNEQFF
NA | TRBJ1-5 | TRBV19 | few | TGTGCCAGTAGTATAGGACAAATTAGCAATCAGCCCCAGCATTTT | CASSIGQISNQPQHF
TRBD2 | TRBJ2-7 | TRBV5-4 | NA | TGTGCCAGCAGCTTGGAGGCTAGCGGAGGGCTCAACGAGCAGTACTTC | CASSLEASGGLNEQYF
NA | TRBJ1-1 | TRBV2 | NA | TGTGCCAGCAGGAAAACAGGGCGAATGAACACTGAAGCTTTCTTT | CASRKTGRMNTEAFF
NA | TRBJ1-2 | TRBV6-6 | NA | TGTGCCAGCAGCCCTGTGGGCTCTAACTATGGCTACACCTTC | CASSPVGSNYGYTF
NA | TRBJ1-5 | TRBV28 | few | TGTGCCAGCGCACAGGACATAAATCAGCCCCAGCATTTT | CASAQDINQPQHF
NA | TRBJ1-1 | TRBV30 | NA | TGTGCCTCCAACGGAGGGGCGGGAGTAGAAGCTTTCTTT | CASNGGAGVEAFF
TRBD2 | TRBJ2-2 | TRBV5-8 | NA | TGTGCCAGCAGCCGTAGCGGGGGGACCGGGGAGCTGTTTTTT | CASSRSGGTGELFF
NA | TRBJ2-3 | TRBV19 | NA | TGTGCCAGTAGTATTGGGGGGATTAGCACAGATACGCAGTATTTT | CASSIGGISTDTQYF
NA | TRBJ1-1 | TRBV5-4 | NA | TGTGCCAGCAGCTTGCAACAGGGAAGGCGTACTGAAGCTTTCTTT | CASSLQQGRRTEAFF
TRBD2 | TRBJ2-1 | TRBV5-1 | NA | TGCGCCAGCAGCTTGGAAGCGGGAGTCTACAATGAGCAGTTCTTC | CASSLEAGVYNEQFF
TRBD2 | TRBJ2-3 | TRBV7-9 | few | TGTGCCAGCAGCTTAGGAGCGGGGTCCGGCAATACGCAGTATTTT | CASSLGAGSGNTQYF
NA | TRBJ1-1 | TRBV9 | few | TGTGCCAGCAGCGTATGGGACGGGGGAGTGGGCACTGAAGCTTTCTTT | CASSVWDGGVGTEAFF
TRBD2 | TRBJ2-1 | TRBV6-4 | few | TGTGCCAGCAGTCTTGAAGCGGGAGGCGGGTATGAGCAGTTCTTC | CASSLEAGGGYEQFF
NA | TRBJ2-2 | TRBV5-6 | few | TGTGCCAGCAGCTTGTACGGGGGGCCGAACACCGGGGAGCTGTTTTTT | CASSLYGGPNTGELFF
NA | TRBJ2-7 | TRBV7-9 | NA | TGTGCCAGCAGATCGACGTACAGGGACGAGCAGTACTTC | CASRSTYRDEQYF
TRBD1 | TRBJ1-2 | TRBV7-3 | few | TGTGCCAGCAGCCCGGACAGGGGGCTTGGCTACACCTTC | CASSPDRGLGYTF
NA | TRBJ2-2 | TRBV5-4 | NA | TGTGCCAGCAGCCCCGTGGCCCAGTCGGGCACCGGGGAGCTGTTTTTT | CASSPVAQSGTGELFF
TRBD1 | TRBJ2-1 | TRBV30 | few | TGTGCCTGGACCTCCTCGGGGACAGGGTTCGATGAGCAGTTCTTC | CAWTSSGTGFDEQFF
NA | TRBJ2-7 | TRBV9 | NA | TGTGCCAGCAGCGTGGGGGGAGGTCCCTTCTACGAGCAGTACTTC | CASSVGGGPFYEQYF
TRBD1 | TRBJ1-2 | TRBV6-5 | few | TGTGCCAGCGGGACAGGGCGGGCTGGCTACACCTTC | CASGTGRAGYTF
NA | TRBJ2-7 | TRBV19 | NA | TGTGCCAGTAGTCCCTCGGACTTAAAGGCCTACGAGCAGTACTTC | CASSPSDLKAYEQYF
NA | TRBJ2-1 | TRBV6-6 | few | TGTGCCAGCAGTTACCCAAGGGGGGGCGGACTGAATGAGCAGTTCTTC | CASSYPRGGGLNEQFF
NA | TRBJ2-1 | TRBV5-5 | NA | TGTGCCAGCAGCTTCCGGTCCGCAAATGAGCAGTTCTTC | CASSFRSANEQFF
TRBD2 | TRBJ2-7 | TRBV5-1 | NA | TGCGCCAGCACCAGCGGGATTCCGTCGGCCGAGCAGTACTTC | CASTSGIPSAEQYF
TRBD2 | TRBJ2-7 | TRBV6-5 | NA | TGTGCCAGCAGTCGGACTAGCGGGAGACTCGGCGAGCAGTACTTC | CASSRTSGRLGEQYF
TRBD1 | TRBJ1-1 | TRBV19 | NA | TGTGCCAGTAGTCCCAAGACAGGGGGAGCTTTCTTT | CASSPKTGGAFF
NA | TRBJ1-1 | TRBV18 | few | TGTGCCAGCTCACGGGTCGTAGGGGACACTGAAGCTTTCTTT | CASSRVVGDTEAFF
TRBD2 | TRBJ2-1 | TRBV2 | few | TGTGCCAGCAGTGAAGCGCTTCTTGTGGGGGGGGGTTTCAATGAGCAGTTCTTC | CASSEALLVGGGFNEQFF
NA | TRBJ1-5 | TRBV6-1 | NA | TGTGCCAGCAGTGGGGGACTGGGCCAGCCCCAGCATTTT | CASSGGLGQPQHF
TRBD1 | TRBJ1-1 | TRBV11-2 | NA | TGTGCCAGCAGCTCCGGGACAGGGTTACGGAACACTGAAGCTTTCTTT | CASSSGTGLRNTEAFF